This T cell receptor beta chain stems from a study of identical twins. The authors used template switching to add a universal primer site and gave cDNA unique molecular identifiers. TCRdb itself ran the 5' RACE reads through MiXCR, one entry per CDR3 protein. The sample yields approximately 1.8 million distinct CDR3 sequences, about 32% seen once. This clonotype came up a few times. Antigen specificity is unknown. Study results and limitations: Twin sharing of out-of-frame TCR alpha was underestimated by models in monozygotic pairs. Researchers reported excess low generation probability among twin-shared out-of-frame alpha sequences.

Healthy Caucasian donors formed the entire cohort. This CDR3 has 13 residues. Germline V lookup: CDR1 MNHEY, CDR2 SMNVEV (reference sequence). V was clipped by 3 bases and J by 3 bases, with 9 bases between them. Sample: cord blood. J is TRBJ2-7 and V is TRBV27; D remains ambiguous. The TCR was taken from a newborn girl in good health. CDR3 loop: CASSFRAHYEQYF. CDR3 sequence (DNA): TGTGCCAGCAGTTTTAGGGCACACTACGAGCAGTACTTC.